These 25 T cell receptor beta chains share one sample of origin, sequenced in a study of blood T cell repertoires in COVID-19. Only in-frame clones appear in the TCRdb table, and some are missing; sequencing was by immunoSEQ multiplex PCR. Of 250,000 or so clones listed, roughly 82% are singletons. What was sequenced was peripheral blood. The receptors originated from a woman in her seventies with acute or convalescent COVID-19.

The chain carries TRBV10-1 and TRBJ1-1; D call uncertain. Germline lookup yields CDR1 WNHNN and CDR2 SYGVQD (reference sequence). Trimming cost V 0 bases and J 0 bases, with 11 bases left between them. The CDR3 sequence is 16 residues long. In DNA, the CDR3 is TGCGCCAGCAGTGAGTCCCCCGACACGATGAACACTGAAGCTTTCTTT. This translates into CASSESPDTMNTEAFF.

For this clone: Its ends do not fully match the called genes, so a read error is possible. The gene calls are TRBV7-8 and TRBJ1-5; the match to TRBD1 covers 7 bases. CDR3 length: 15 amino acids. From germline, CDR1 is SGHVS and CDR2 FQNEAQ. The CDR3 sequence: CASNLGGQSNQPQHF. The CDR3 nucleotides are TGTGCCAGCAACTTAGGGGGACAGAGCAATCAGCCCCAGCATTTT.

V gene TRBV6-5 combines with J gene TRBJ2-5, with TRBD2 matching 12 bases. The CDR3 extends over 14 amino acids. Trimming took 5 bases from V and 7 from J; bases not matched to a gene: 5. Germline loops: CDR1 MNHEY, CDR2 SVGAGI. CDR3 residues: CASSQLAGGGTQYF. CDR3 sequence (DNA): TGTGCCAGCAGTCAACTAGCGGGGGGAGGGACCCAGTACTTC.

This rearrangement joins TRBV6-6 to TRBJ2-6; D not resolved. Trimming left V 5 bases short and J 8 bases short, with 7 bases between. Per the germline V gene, CDR1 is MNHNY and CDR2 is SVGAGI (reference sequence). The CDR3 consists of 12 residues. CDR3 region: CASSPSSNVLTF. In DNA, the CDR3 is TGTGCCAGCAGTCCGAGTTCCAACGTCCTGACTTTC.

The gene calls are TRBV6-2 or TRBV6-3 and TRBJ2-7, with TRBD2 as a possible D gene (6 bases). V was trimmed by 0 bases and J by 0 bases, leaving 15 bases between them. The CDR3 runs 17 residues. Germline V gene sequence: CDR1 MNHEY, CDR2 SVGEGT. The CDR3 sequence is CASSYSRAGQVSYEQYF. The CDR3 DNA reads as TGTGCCAGCAGTTACTCGAGAGCGGGCCAGGTCTCCTACGAGCAGTACTTC.

The rearrangement uses TRBV28 and TRBJ1-1; 10 bases are shared with TRBD1. J gave up 4 bases and V 4 bases, and 3 bases lay outside the gene matches. Germline assignment: CDR1 MDHEN and CDR2 SYDVKM. The CDR3 contains 14 residues. CDR3: CASSWTGGGTEAFF. For the CDR3, the DNA is TGTGCCAGCAGTTGGACAGGGGGAGGCACTGAAGCTTTCTTT.

This chain joins TRBV7-2 and TRBJ1-2, with D possibly being TRBD1 (5 bases). This CDR3 has 17 amino acids. V shed 1 base and J shed 4 bases, with 19 bases lying between them. Germline V lookup: CDR1 SGHTA, CDR2 FQGNSA. The CDR3 reads CASSLVGTGGVGYGYTF. CDR3 nucleotide sequence: TGTGCCAGCAGCTTAGTCGGTACAGGAGGGGTGGGCTATGGCTACACCTTC.

The chain joins TRBV24-1 to TRBJ2-7; 9 nucleotides align to TRBD1. V dropped 4 bases and J dropped 2; count of bases not matched to a gene: 5. This CDR3 comprises 15 residues. Germline-derived CDR1 and CDR2 are KGHDR and SFDVKD. CDR3 amino acids: CATSDRQGGTYEQYF. For the CDR3, the DNA is TGTGCCACCAGTGACCGACAGGGGGGCACCTACGAGCAGTACTTC.

The V gene is TRBV6-6, the J gene TRBJ1-2; 8 bases align to TRBD1. The CDR3 totals 15 residues. CDR1 MNHNY and CDR2 SVGAGI come from the germline V gene (reference sequence). Unmatched junction bases numbered 7, after V lost 4 bases and J lost 3 bases. CDR3 DNA sequence: TGTGCCAGCAGTTTTCAGGGGGCGCCGGACTATGGCTACACCTTC. As protein: CASSFQGAPDYGYTF.

The V call is TRBV9, the J call TRBJ1-5; the D gene is possibly TRBD1 (5 bases). This CDR3 comprises 15 residues. Germline V gives CDR1 SGDLS, CDR2 YYNGEE. Trimming removed 0 bases at V and 2 bases at J, with 9 bases between. DNA of the CDR3: TGTGCCAGCAGCGTAGAGCAGGGTGGCAATCAGCCCCAGCATTTT. This gives the protein CASSVEQGGNQPQHF.

The rearrangement uses TRBV19 and TRBJ2-7, with unresolved D. Germline V lookup: CDR1 LNHDA, CDR2 SQIVND (reference sequence). V lost 5 bases to trimming and J lost 2 bases, with 10 bases between them. CDR3 length equals 13 residues. CDR3 amino acids: CASSGQFPYEQYF. The CDR3, as DNA: TGTGCCAGTAGTGGGCAGTTCCCCTACGAGCAGTACTTC.

The chain employs TRBV23-1 and TRBJ2-6; 8 nucleotides line up with TRBD1. TRBV23-1 counts as an open reading frame of uncertain function. There are 17 residues in the CDR3. With 4 bases clipped from V and 1 base from J, the junction kept 6 bases outside the gene matches. The CDR3 DNA sequence: TGCGCCAGCAGTCTCGGCAGGGGGCGGTCTGGGGCCAACGTCCTGACTTTC. Translated: CASSLGRGRSGANVLTF.

This clone was recorded a few times. This chain links TRBV6-2 or TRBV6-3 with TRBJ2-7; 7 nucleotides line up with TRBD2. Germline CDR1 is MNHEY and CDR2 is SVGEGT. This CDR3 is 16 amino acids long. Losses at the gene ends were 0 bases for V and 0 bases for J; bases not matched to a gene: 5. CDR3 sequence: CASSYSGGGFSYEQYF. The CDR3 nucleotides are TGTGCCAGCAGTTACTCGGGCGGGGGATTCTCCTACGAGCAGTACTTC.

This sequence joins TRBV24-1 and TRBJ2-3, with 9 bases fitting TRBD1. V dropped 0 bases and J dropped 3; count of bases not matched to a gene: 6. Germline CDR1 reads KGHDR; CDR2 reads SFDVKD. CDR3 length: 17 residues. In DNA, the CDR3 is TGTGCCACCAGTGATTTGAACGACAGGGGGGGAACAGATACGCAGTATTTT. This gives the protein CATSDLNDRGGTDTQYF.

This clone appeared once. The chain is built from TRBV6-5 and TRBJ1-3, with a weak D call TRBD1 (6 bases). Between the trimmed V and J ends, which lost 2 bases and 4 bases, there was a span of 12 bases. CDR1 and CDR2 from the germline V gene are MNHEY and SVGAGI. The CDR3 totals 15 residues. CDR3 bases: TGTGCCAGCAGTTACCAGCAGGGGTCCGGAAACACCATATATTTT. It specifies CASSYQQGSGNTIYF.

V gene TRBV6-1 combines with J gene TRBJ1-2, with D perhaps matching TRBD1 (5 bases). The germline gives CDR1 MNHNS, CDR2 SASEGT. The CDR3 is made up of 13 amino acids. Trimming took off 1 base at V and 6 bases at J, with 9 bases between the two ends. The CDR3 nucleotides are TGTGCCAGCAGTGAAGGGGGGGATAATGGCTACACCTTC. It specifies CASSEGGDNGYTF.

The J gene is TRBJ2-6, the V gene TRBV19; perhaps TRBD1 as D (5 bases). This CDR3 spans 17 amino acids. V was trimmed by 1 base and J by 1 base, leaving 11 bases between them. The germline V gene has CDR1 LNHDA and CDR2 SQIVND (reference sequence). The DNA for the CDR3 is TGTGCCAGTAGTATAGGGGCCCACAGGTCTGGGGCCAACGTCCTGACTTTC. Protein sequence: CASSIGAHRSGANVLTF. Full variable domain (outside the CDR3, taken from reference TRBV19 and TRBJ2-6): DGGITQSPKYLFRKEGQNVTLSCEQNLNHDAMYWYRQDPGQGLRLIYYSQIVNDFQKGDIAEGYSVSREKKESFPLTVTSAQKNPTAFYLCASSIGAHRSGANVLTFGAGSRLTVL.

The chain joins TRBV28 to TRBJ1-6, with 8 nucleotides matching TRBD1. The J segment lost 9 bases and the V segment lost 6 bases, leaving 10 bases of the junction unmatched. The CDR3 runs to 15 residues. Germline V lookup: CDR1 MDHEN, CDR2 SYDVKM. Written as DNA, the CDR3 is TGTGCCAGCAGCCCACCCGCAGGGGGCATTTCACCCCTCCACTTT. Amino acids: CASSPPAGGISPLHF.

The genes are TRBV7-2 and TRBJ2-3; 8 bases are a match to TRBD1. The CDR3 is made up of 14 amino acids. Germline values: CDR1 SGHTA, CDR2 FQGNSA. The V segment lost 5 bases and the J segment 1 base; nucleotides outside the gene matches: 2. The CDR3 bases are TGTGCCAGCAGCCCGACAGGGGGCACAGATACGCAGTATTTT. Protein: CASSPTGGTDTQYF.

V usage is TRBV5-6 and J usage is TRBJ1-3; 9 bases are shared with TRBD1. The CDR3 totals 14 residues. V shed 3 bases and J 3 bases; nucleotides not matched to a gene: 1. Germline lookup yields CDR1 SGHDT and CDR2 YYEEEE. The CDR3 loop is CASSWDRVGNTIYF. Written as DNA, the CDR3 is TGTGCCAGCAGCTGGGACAGGGTTGGAAACACCATATATTTT. Complete variable domain (other parts from reference TRBV5-6 and TRBJ1-3): DAGVTQSPTHLIKTRGQQVTLRCSPKSGHDTVSWYQQALGQGPQFIFQYYEEEERQRGNFPDRFSGHQFPNYSSELNVNALLLGDSALYLCASSWDRVGNTIYFGEGSWLTVV.

The table lists this clone with a few counts. This chain links TRBV5-4 with TRBJ2-1; D remains unclear. This CDR3 has 13 residues. V lost 4 bases to trimming and J lost 6 bases, with 11 bases between them. Per the germline V gene, CDR1 is SGHNT and CDR2 is YYREEE (reference sequence). Here the CDR3 DNA reads TGTGCCAGCAGCACCCCAGGTCCCAATGAGCAGTTCTTC. It translates to CASSTPGPNEQFF.

The chain joins TRBV2 to TRBJ2-7; a weak D match, TRBD1 (6 bases). CDR3 length: 15 amino acids. Germline V gives CDR1 SNHLY, CDR2 FYNNEI. The V end lost 4 bases, the J end lost 0 bases, and 13 bases lay between the germline ends. The CDR3 region is CASSGEGGFSYEQYF. The CDR3 DNA follows: TGTGCCAGCAGTGGAGAAGGGGGATTCTCCTACGAGCAGTACTTC.

This sequence joins TRBV25-1 and TRBJ2-1, with D tentatively TRBD2 (6 bases). The V end lost 6 bases, the J end lost 1 base, and 16 bases lay between the germline ends. In germline, CDR1 is MGHDK, CDR2 SYGVNS. This CDR3 comprises 16 residues. The CDR3 spells CASRGASAFSYNEQFF. The CDR3, as DNA: TGTGCCAGCAGAGGGGCTAGCGCCTTTTCCTACAATGAGCAGTTCTTC.

The chain has TRBV27 and TRBJ1-1, with a tentative D call TRBD1 (6 bases). Germline CDR1 is MNHEY and CDR2 is SMNVEV (reference sequence). Trimming took 3 bases from V and 8 from J, leaving 13 bases between them. The CDR3 runs 13 residues. The chain's CDR3 is CASSFGVGGEAFF. The CDR3 nucleotides read TGTGCCAGCAGTTTTGGAGTAGGGGGAGAAGCTTTCTTT.

The V gene is TRBV14, the J gene TRBJ1-6; TRBD1 is a possible D gene (6 bases). V lost 7 bases and J lost 3, with 7 bases in between. In germline, CDR1 is SGHDN, CDR2 FVKESK. The CDR3 length is 13 residues. The DNA for the CDR3 is TGTGCCAGCAAGACAGGCTATAATTCACCCCTCCACTTT. This translates into CASKTGYNSPLHF. Drawing the rest from reference TRBV14 and TRBJ1-6, the complete variable domain is EAGVTQFPSHSVIEKGQTVTLRCDPISGHDNLYWYRRVMGKEIKFLLHFVKESKQDESGMPNNRFLAERTGGTYSTLKVQPAELEDSGVYFCASKTGYNSPLHFGNGTRLTVT.